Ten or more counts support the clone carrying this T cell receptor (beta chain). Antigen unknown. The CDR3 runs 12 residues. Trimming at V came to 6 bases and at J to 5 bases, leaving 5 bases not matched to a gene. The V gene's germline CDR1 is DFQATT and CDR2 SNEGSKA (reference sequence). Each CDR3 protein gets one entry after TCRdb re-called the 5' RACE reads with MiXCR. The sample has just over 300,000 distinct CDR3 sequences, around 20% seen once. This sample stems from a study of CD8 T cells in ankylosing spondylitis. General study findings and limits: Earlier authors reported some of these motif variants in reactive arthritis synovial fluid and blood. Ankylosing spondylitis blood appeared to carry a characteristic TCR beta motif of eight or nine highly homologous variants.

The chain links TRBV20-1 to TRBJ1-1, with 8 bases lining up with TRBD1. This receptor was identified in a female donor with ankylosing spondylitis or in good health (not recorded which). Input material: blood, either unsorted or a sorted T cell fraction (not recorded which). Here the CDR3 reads CSATGGRTEAFF. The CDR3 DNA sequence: TGCAGTGCCACAGGGGGGAGGACTGAAGCTTTCTTT.